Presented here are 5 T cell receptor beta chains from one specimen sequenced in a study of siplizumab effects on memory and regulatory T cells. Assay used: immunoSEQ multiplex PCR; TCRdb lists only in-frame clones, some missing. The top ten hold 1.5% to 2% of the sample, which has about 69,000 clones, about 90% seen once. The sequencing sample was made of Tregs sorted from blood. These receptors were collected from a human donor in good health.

The CDR3 protein is CASSLVGFGGTDTQYF. The CDR3 bases are TGCGCCAGCAGCTTGGTTGGCTTCGGCGGGACAGATACGCAGTATTTT. The V gene is TRBV5-1, the J gene TRBJ2-3; tentatively, D is TRBD2 (5 bases). The CDR3 has 16 residues. Trimming pared 0 bases from V and 3 bases from J, leaving 14 bases between. CDR1 is SGHRS, CDR2 YFSETQ, per germline. The complete variable domain, with remaining parts taken from reference TRBV5-1 and TRBJ2-3, reads KAGVTQTPRYLIKTRGQQVTLSCSPISGHRSVSWYQQTPGQGLQFLFEYFSETQRNKGNFPGRFSGRQFSNSRSEMNVSTLELGDSALYLCASSLVGFGGTDTQYFGPGTRLTVL.

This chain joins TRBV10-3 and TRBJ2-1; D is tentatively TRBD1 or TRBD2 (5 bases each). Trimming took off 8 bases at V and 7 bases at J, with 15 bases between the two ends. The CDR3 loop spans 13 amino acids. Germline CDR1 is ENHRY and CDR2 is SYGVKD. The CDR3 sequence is CAIQKVEGNEQFF. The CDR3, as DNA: TGTGCCATCCAGAAGGTCGAGGGGAATGAGCAGTTCTTC.

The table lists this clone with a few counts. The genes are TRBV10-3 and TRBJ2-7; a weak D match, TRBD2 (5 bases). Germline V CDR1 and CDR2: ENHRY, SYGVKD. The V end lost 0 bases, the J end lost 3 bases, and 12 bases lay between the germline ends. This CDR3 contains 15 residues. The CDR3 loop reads CAISESPGRGYEQYF. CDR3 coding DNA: TGTGCCATCAGTGAGTCGCCGGGGAGAGGCTACGAGCAGTACTTC.

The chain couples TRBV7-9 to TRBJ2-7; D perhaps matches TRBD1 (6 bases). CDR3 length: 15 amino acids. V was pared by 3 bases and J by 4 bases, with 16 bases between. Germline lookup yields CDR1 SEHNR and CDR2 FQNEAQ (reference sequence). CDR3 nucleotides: TGTGCCAGCAGCTTCCAGGGCAGGGGATCTTACGAGCAGTACTTC. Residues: CASSFQGRGSYEQYF.

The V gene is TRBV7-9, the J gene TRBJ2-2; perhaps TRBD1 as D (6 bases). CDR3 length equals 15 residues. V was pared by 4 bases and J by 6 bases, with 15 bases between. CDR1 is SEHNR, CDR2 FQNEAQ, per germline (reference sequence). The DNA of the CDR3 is TGTGCCAGCAGCTCGGGACATAGAGTAGCCGGGGAGCTGTTTTTT. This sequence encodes CASSSGHRVAGELFF.